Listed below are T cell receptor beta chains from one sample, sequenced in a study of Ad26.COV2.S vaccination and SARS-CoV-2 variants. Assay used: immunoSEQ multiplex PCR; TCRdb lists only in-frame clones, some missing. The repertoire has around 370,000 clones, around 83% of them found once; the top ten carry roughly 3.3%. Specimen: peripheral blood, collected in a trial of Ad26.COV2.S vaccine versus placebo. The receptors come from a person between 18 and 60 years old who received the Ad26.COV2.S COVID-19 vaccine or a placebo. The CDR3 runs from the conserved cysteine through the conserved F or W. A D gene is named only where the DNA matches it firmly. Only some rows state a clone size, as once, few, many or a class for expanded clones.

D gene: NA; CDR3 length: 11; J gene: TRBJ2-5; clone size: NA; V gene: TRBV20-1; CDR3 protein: CSASPGETQYF; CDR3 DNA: TGCAGTGCTAGCCCAGGGGAGACCCAGTACTTC
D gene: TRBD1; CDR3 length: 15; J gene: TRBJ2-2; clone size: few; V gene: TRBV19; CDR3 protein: CASNPTGGDTGELFF; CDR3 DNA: TGTGCCAGTAACCCGACAGGGGGCGACACCGGGGAGCTGTTTTTT
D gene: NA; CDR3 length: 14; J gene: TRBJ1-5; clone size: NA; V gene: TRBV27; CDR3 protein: CASGDTNQGAPQHF; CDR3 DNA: TGTGCCAGCGGAGACACGAACCAGGGCGCGCCCCAGCATTTT
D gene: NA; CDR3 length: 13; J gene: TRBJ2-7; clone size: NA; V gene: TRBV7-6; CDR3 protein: CASSHGQIGEQYF; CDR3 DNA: TGTGCCAGCAGCCACGGACAGATCGGAGAGCAGTACTTC
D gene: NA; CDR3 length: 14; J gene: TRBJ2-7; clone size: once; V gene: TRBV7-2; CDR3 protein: CASSLMQLSYEQYF; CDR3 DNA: TGTGCCAGCAGCTTAATGCAACTCTCCTACGAGCAGTACTTC
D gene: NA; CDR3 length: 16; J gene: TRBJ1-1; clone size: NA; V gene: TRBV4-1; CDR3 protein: CASSQGSGIEDTEAFF; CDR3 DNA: TGCGCCAGCAGCCAAGGGTCTGGGATCGAGGACACTGAAGCTTTCTTT
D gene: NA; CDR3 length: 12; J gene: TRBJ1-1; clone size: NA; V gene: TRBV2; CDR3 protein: CASLLTETEAFF; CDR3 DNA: TGTGCCAGCCTGTTAACCGAAACTGAAGCTTTCTTT
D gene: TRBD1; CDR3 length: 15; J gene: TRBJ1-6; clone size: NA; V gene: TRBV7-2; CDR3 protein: CASSLTGGGNSPLHF; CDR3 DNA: TGTGCCAGCAGCTTGACAGGGGGCGGAAATTCACCCCTCCACTTT
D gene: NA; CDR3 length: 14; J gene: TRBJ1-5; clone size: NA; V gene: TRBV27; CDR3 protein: CASSPRARNQPQHF; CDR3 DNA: TGTGCCAGCAGTCCCAGGGCGCGCAATCAGCCCCAGCATTTT
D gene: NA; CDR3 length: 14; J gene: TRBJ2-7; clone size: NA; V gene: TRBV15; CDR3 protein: CATRTAAGGVEQYF; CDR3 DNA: TGTGCCACCAGGACTGCGGCTGGTGGGGTCGAGCAGTACTTC
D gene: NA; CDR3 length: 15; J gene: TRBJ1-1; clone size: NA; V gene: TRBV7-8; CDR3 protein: CASSLVVGTGTEAFF; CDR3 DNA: TGTGCCAGCAGCTTAGTTGTAGGGACGGGTACTGAAGCTTTCTTT
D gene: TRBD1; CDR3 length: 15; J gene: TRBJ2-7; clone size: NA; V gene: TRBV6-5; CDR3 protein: CASRTTGGIGYEQYF; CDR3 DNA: TGTGCCAGCAGAACCACAGGGGGGATTGGATACGAGCAGTACTTC
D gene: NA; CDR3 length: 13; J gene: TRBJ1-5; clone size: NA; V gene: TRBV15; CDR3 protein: CATSRRNNQPQHF; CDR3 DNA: TGTGCCACCAGCAGACGCAACAATCAGCCCCAGCATTTT